This TCR beta chain was obtained from a study of T cell repertoires in cytomegalovirus infection. The wider study: Signatures in public TCR beta sequences pointed to both CMV infection and matching HLA type.

Comments on this clonotype: The antigen is unknown.

TCRdb redid the calling of the reads with MiXCR, one entry per CDR3 protein. The sample records hundreds of thousands of distinct CDR3 sequences, roughly 24% being singletons. Regarding the study as a whole: Within the response measured ex vivo, HLA-C-restricted CMV-specific TCR beta clonotypes were dominant. Cumulative frequency (of public TCR beta family members) identified carriers of CMV plus the relevant HLA.

CDR1 and CDR2 from the germline V gene are WSHSY and SAAADI. The ends were cut back, 1 base at V and 4 bases at J, with 10 bases in the middle. CDR3 length equals 14 residues. The source is a human donor in good health (CMV status not recorded). Some clones in this sample may be carry-over from other donors' samples. Sequenced: CD8+ T cells from PBMCs. The chain combines TRBV10-2 with TRBJ1-1; maybe TRBD1 (5 bases). DNA of the CDR3: TGCGCCAGCAGTGAGTGGGGGGGTGGCACTGAAGCTTTCTTT. Translated: CASSEWGGGTEAFF.